This TCR beta chain was documented in a study of shared clonotypes between healthy human individuals. Assay: immunoSEQ multiplex PCR; the TCRdb copy retains only in-frame clones and omits some. Among about 490,000 clones listed, around 80% were seen once. About this clone: Other DNA sequences in this specimen translate into the identical CDR3.

V lost 6 bases and J lost 2, with 9 bases in between. Germline-derived CDR1 and CDR2 are MDHEN and SYDVKM. The CDR3 runs 13 residues. The chain joins TRBV28 to TRBJ2-3; D gene uncertain. This clonotype was obtained from a woman between 40 and 50 years old in good health. Some clones in this sample may be carry-over from other donors' samples. The sequenced sample was PBMCs. The CDR3 coding sequence is TGTGCCAGCAGCTCCCCCGACACAGATACGCAGTATTTT. This gives the protein CASSSPDTDTQYF.